Listed here are 2 T cell receptor beta chains from one sample, sequenced in a study of blood T cells in healthy people across ages. With a J-beta primer mix and a sample-barcoded 5' primer, a second PCR ran roughly 6 to 12 cycles. TCRdb re-analysed the 5' RACE reads in MiXCR, keeping a single row per CDR3 protein. The sample has approximately 800,000 distinct CDR3 sequences, roughly 25% seen once. The sample was also reused in another study, on T cells of mothers and their children.

Material for sequencing was blood. The receptors were sampled from a boy between 10 and 17 years old in good health.

This clonotype was counted only a few times. CDR3 bases: TGCAGTGCTAGCGTCCAGGTCCTCTCCTACGAGCAGTACTTC. Amino acid sequence: CSASVQVLSYEQYF. The rearrangement uses TRBV20-1 and TRBJ2-7; D is undetermined. Between the trimmed V and J ends, which lost 3 bases and 0 bases, there was a span of 12 bases. The CDR3 contains 14 residues. CDR1 and CDR2 from the germline V gene are DFQATT and SNEGSKA (reference sequence).

This chain links TRBV11-2 with TRBJ1-2; D may be TRBD1 (6 bases). The CDR3 spans 15 residues. Germline CDR1 and CDR2: SGHAT and FQNNGV. Trimming removed 5 bases at V and 3 bases at J, with 16 bases between. The CDR3 sequence is CASSPSQGRHYGYTF. For the CDR3, the DNA is TGTGCCAGCAGCCCCTCACAGGGTCGGCACTATGGCTACACCTTC.